This is a list of T cell receptor beta chains from one sample in a study of OX40 agonist ivuxolimab in advanced cancers. TCRdb's table, derived via immunoSEQ multiplex PCR, lists solely in-frame clones and lacks some. The table lists approximately 70,000 clones, around 88% of them singletons. The starting material was CD4+ or CD8+ T cells sorted from blood, obtained in a trial of the OX40 agonist ivuxolimab. Receptor source: an adult with an advanced solid tumor such as melanoma, head and neck, liver or kidney cancer. The CDR3 runs from the conserved cysteine through the conserved F or W. A D gene is named only where the DNA matches it firmly.

D: .; J: TRBJ1-2; length: 13; V: TRBV5-1; DNA: TGCGCCAGCAGCTTACAGGGAGAAGATGGCTACACCTTC; CDR3: CASSLQGEDGYTF
D: TRBD1; J: TRBJ1-2; length: 15; V: TRBV6-1; DNA: TGTGCCAGCAGCGAGAATACAGGGGAGGGCTATGGCTACACCTTC; CDR3: CASSENTGEGYGYTF
D: .; J: TRBJ1-1; length: 14; V: TRBV19; DNA: TGTGCCAGTAGTACCCTAACACCGAACACTGAAGCTTTCTTT; CDR3: CASSTLTPNTEAFF
D: .; J: TRBJ1-2; length: 12; V: TRBV5-1; DNA: TGCGCCAGCAGGGAAACCCACTATGGCTACACCTTC; CDR3: CASRETHYGYTF
D: TRBD1; J: TRBJ1-3; length: 15; V: TRBV5-1; DNA: TGCGCCAGCAGCTTGGAGGGGGCTCCTGGAAACACCATATATTTT; CDR3: CASSLEGAPGNTIYF
D: TRBD2; J: TRBJ2-2; length: 16; V: TRBV9; DNA: TGTGCCAGCAGCCGAGCGGGGGCTACGAACACCGGGGAGCTGTTTTTT; CDR3: CASSRAGATNTGELFF
D: .; J: TRBJ1-1; length: 13; V: TRBV6-5; DNA: TGTGCCAGCAACCGGGGGAGGAACACTGAAGCTTTCTTT; CDR3: CASNRGRNTEAFF
D: .; J: TRBJ1-2; length: 15; V: TRBV11-2; DNA: TGTGCCAGCAGGGGCTTACAGGATTCTAACTATGGCTACACCTTC; CDR3: CASRGLQDSNYGYTF
D: .; J: TRBJ1-6; length: 12; V: TRBV6-4; DNA: TGTGCCAGCTGGGCCCCAGATTCACCCCTCCACTTT; CDR3: CASWAPDSPLHF
D: TRBD1; J: TRBJ1-5; length: 16; V: TRBV6-6; DNA: TGTGCCAGCAGCCCAGGGGGCGCGGGGAGCAATCAGCCCCAGCATTTT; CDR3: CASSPGGAGSNQPQHF
D: .; J: TRBJ1-1; length: 14; V: TRBV7-6; DNA: TGTGCCAGCAGCTCCCTCGGGACGGACACTGAAGCTTTCTTT; CDR3: CASSSLGTDTEAFF
D: .; J: TRBJ2-1; length: 15; V: TRBV6-5; DNA: TGTGCCAGCAGTTATGACGCCCCTTACCACAATGAGCAGTTCTTC; CDR3: CASSYDAPYHNEQFF
D: .; J: TRBJ2-1; length: 15; V: TRBV13; DNA: TGTGCCAGCAGCTCCTCGGGACTGCCCTACAATGAGCAGTTCTTC; CDR3: CASSSSGLPYNEQFF
D: TRBD1; J: TRBJ1-4; length: 15; V: TRBV6-1; DNA: TGTGCCAGTTCACAGACAGGGGGCTATTATCAAAAACTGTTTTTT; CDR3: CASSQTGGYYQKLFF
D: TRBD1; J: TRBJ1-2; length: 15; V: TRBV6-6; DNA: TGTGCCAGCAGTTACGGGGGACAGGGAAACTATGGCTACACCTTC; CDR3: CASSYGGQGNYGYTF
D: .; J: TRBJ2-3; length: 16; V: TRBV28; DNA: TGTGCCAGCAGTTCAGCGACAGCGAAGGGCACAGATACGCAGTATTTT; CDR3: CASSSATAKGTDTQYF
D: TRBD1; J: TRBJ2-4; length: 14; V: TRBV9; DNA: TGTGCCAGCAGCCCACAGGGGACCAAAAACATTCAGTACTTC; CDR3: CASSPQGTKNIQYF